A selection of T cell receptor beta chains follows, all from one sample in a study of blood T cells in healthy people across ages. TCRdb processed the 5' RACE reads anew with MiXCR; each CDR3 protein has one entry. Here the sample spans 550,000 to 750,000 distinct CDR3 sequences, roughly 21% being singletons. The sample taken for sequencing was blood. The receptors were gathered from a man aged 65 to 79 in good health. The CDR3 runs from the conserved cysteine through the conserved F or W. D genes are given only for firm matches. Size is stated for part of the rows, as once, few or many counts, or as a class when the clone is expanded.

j_gene: TRBJ2-5
abundance: NA
d_gene: TRBD2
v_gene: TRBV28
CDR3aa: CASSLFLGLAGGPGETQYF
CDR3nt: TGTGCCAGCAGTTTATTCCTAGGACTAGCGGGAGGACCAGGGGAGACCCAGTACTTC

j_gene: TRBJ1-1
abundance: NA
d_gene: TRBD1
v_gene: TRBV18
CDR3aa: CASSPGQGLLNTEAFF
CDR3nt: TGTGCCAGCTCTCCGGGACAGGGGCTCCTGAACACTGAAGCTTTCTTT

j_gene: TRBJ2-3
abundance: few
d_gene: TRBD2
v_gene: TRBV29-1
CDR3aa: CSPKRLAGVVTDTQYF
CDR3nt: TGCAGCCCAAAGAGACTAGCGGGAGTCGTGACAGATACGCAGTATTTT

j_gene: TRBJ2-7
abundance: NA
d_gene: TRBD1
v_gene: TRBV5-1
CDR3aa: CASSSGQGAVVEQYF
CDR3nt: TGCGCCAGCAGCTCTGGACAGGGGGCGGTAGTCGAGCAGTACTTC

j_gene: TRBJ2-7
abundance: medium-sized
d_gene: TRBD1
v_gene: TRBV29-1
CDR3aa: CSVEGQGREQYF
CDR3nt: TGCAGCGTTGAAGGACAGGGGCGCGAGCAGTACTTC

j_gene: TRBJ2-1
abundance: NA
d_gene: TRBD2
v_gene: TRBV2
CDR3aa: CASTSSGRVLNNEQFF
CDR3nt: TGTGCCAGCACCTCTAGCGGGAGGGTCCTAAACAATGAGCAGTTCTTC

j_gene: TRBJ2-5
abundance: few
d_gene: NA
v_gene: TRBV29-1
CDR3aa: CSVEEAGARETQYF
CDR3nt: TGCAGCGTTGAAGAGGCAGGGGCGAGGGAGACCCAGTACTTC

j_gene: TRBJ2-7
abundance: NA
d_gene: TRBD1
v_gene: TRBV4-3
CDR3aa: CASSQDTGGSEQYF
CDR3nt: TGCGCCAGCAGCCAAGATACAGGGGGCTCCGAGCAGTACTTC

j_gene: TRBJ2-1
abundance: NA
d_gene: TRBD1
v_gene: TRBV11-2
CDR3aa: CASSTDRGRGQFF
CDR3nt: TGTGCCAGCAGCACAGACAGGGGGCGAGGGCAGTTCTTC

j_gene: TRBJ2-7
abundance: NA
d_gene: NA
v_gene: TRBV7-9
CDR3aa: CASSSPGADEQYF
CDR3nt: TGTGCCAGCAGCTCACCGGGGGCCGACGAGCAGTACTTC

j_gene: TRBJ2-7
abundance: few
d_gene: NA
v_gene: TRBV24-1
CDR3aa: CATSDSGKPYEQYF
CDR3nt: TGTGCCACCAGTGATTCGGGGAAGCCCTACGAGCAGTACTTC

j_gene: TRBJ2-2
abundance: many
d_gene: NA
v_gene: TRBV7-2
CDR3aa: CASSSNLVGNTGELFF
CDR3nt: TGTGCCAGCAGCTCAAACCTCGTGGGGAACACCGGGGAGCTGTTTTTT

j_gene: TRBJ1-1
abundance: few
d_gene: NA
v_gene: TRBV5-1
CDR3aa: CASSLRAQGFTTEAFF
CDR3nt: TGCGCCAGCAGCCTAAGGGCCCAGGGTTTTACGACTGAAGCTTTCTTT

j_gene: TRBJ2-5
abundance: few
d_gene: NA
v_gene: TRBV7-2
CDR3aa: CASSFGGARETQYF
CDR3nt: TGTGCCAGCAGCTTTGGGGGAGCCAGGGAGACCCAGTACTTC

j_gene: TRBJ2-1
abundance: few
d_gene: TRBD2
v_gene: TRBV4-3
CDR3aa: CASSKSPSGSSYNEQFF
CDR3nt: TGCGCCAGCAGCAAGTCCCCTAGCGGGAGTAGCTACAATGAGCAGTTCTTC

j_gene: TRBJ2-1
abundance: few
d_gene: TRBD2
v_gene: TRBV7-9
CDR3aa: CASSGLGLTRGDEQFF
CDR3nt: TGTGCCAGCAGCGGATTGGGACTCACCCGGGGGGATGAGCAGTTCTTC

j_gene: TRBJ2-7
abundance: few
d_gene: TRBD2
v_gene: TRBV30
CDR3aa: CAWRRGTSGKQYEQYF
CDR3nt: TGTGCCTGGAGACGCGGGACTAGCGGAAAACAGTACGAGCAGTACTTC

j_gene: TRBJ2-2
abundance: few
d_gene: TRBD1
v_gene: TRBV5-1
CDR3aa: CASSFGTARNTGELFF
CDR3nt: TGCGCCAGCAGCTTCGGGACAGCACGGAACACCGGGGAGCTGTTTTTT

j_gene: TRBJ2-1
abundance: NA
d_gene: TRBD1
v_gene: TRBV3-1
CDR3aa: CATTPGQGNEQFF
CDR3nt: TGTGCCACCACACCGGGACAGGGGAATGAGCAGTTCTTC

j_gene: TRBJ2-1
abundance: NA
d_gene: TRBD1
v_gene: TRBV6-6
CDR3aa: CASSTGQGRVNEQFF
CDR3nt: TGTGCCAGCAGTACCGGACAGGGAAGGGTCAATGAGCAGTTCTTC

j_gene: TRBJ2-3
abundance: NA
d_gene: TRBD2
v_gene: TRBV5-1
CDR3aa: CASSLIAGNTDTQYF
CDR3nt: TGCGCCAGCAGCTTGATAGCGGGGAACACAGATACGCAGTATTTT

j_gene: TRBJ2-4
abundance: NA
d_gene: TRBD1
v_gene: TRBV12-5
CDR3aa: CASGLAFQDRVNIQYF
CDR3nt: TGTGCTAGTGGTTTGGCCTTCCAGGACAGGGTAAACATTCAGTACTTC

j_gene: TRBJ2-1
abundance: few
d_gene: TRBD2
v_gene: TRBV9
CDR3aa: CASSPAGGSSVYNGQFF
CDR3nt: TGTGCCAGCAGCCCCGCGGGAGGTTCTAGCGTCTACAATGGGCAGTTCTTC

j_gene: TRBJ1-2
abundance: few
d_gene: NA
v_gene: TRBV12-3/TRBV12-4
CDR3aa: CASKYAGGLTYGYTF
CDR3nt: TGTGCCAGCAAATACGCCGGGGGATTAACCTATGGCTACACCTTC